This T cell receptor (beta chain) was retrieved from a study of CD8 T cells in ankylosing spondylitis. Study results and limitations: The disease-linked clones had a CD8+ phenotype and low blood frequencies. It appeared that ankylosing spondylitis blood was characterized by a TCR beta motif of fewer than 10 highly homologous variants. Matched ankylosing spondylitis synovial fluid reportedly showed significant enrichment of disease-linked clones. Previous work reported some of these motif variants in the synovial fluid and blood of reactive arthritis.

CDR1 and CDR2 from the germline V gene are SGHTA and FQGTGA. CDR3 length: 15 residues. The J segment lost 7 bases and the V segment lost 10 bases, leaving 11 bases of the junction unmatched. In this sample, this clonotype turned up a few times. No antigen is known for it. Each CDR3 protein is one row after TCRdb ran MiXCR on the 5' RACE reads. Altogether hundreds of thousands of distinct CDR3 sequences are present, roughly 10% being singletons, with the ten largest covering around 0.51%. The rearrangement links TRBV7-3 to TRBJ1-6; 9 nucleotides align to TRBD1. The receptor comes from a male donor with ankylosing spondylitis. The sequenced material came from blood, either unsorted or a sorted T cell fraction (not recorded which). As DNA, the CDR3 is TGTGCCACCTCGAAGAGAGGACAGGGGAATTCACCCCTCCACTTT. Amino acids: CATSKRGQGNSPLHF.